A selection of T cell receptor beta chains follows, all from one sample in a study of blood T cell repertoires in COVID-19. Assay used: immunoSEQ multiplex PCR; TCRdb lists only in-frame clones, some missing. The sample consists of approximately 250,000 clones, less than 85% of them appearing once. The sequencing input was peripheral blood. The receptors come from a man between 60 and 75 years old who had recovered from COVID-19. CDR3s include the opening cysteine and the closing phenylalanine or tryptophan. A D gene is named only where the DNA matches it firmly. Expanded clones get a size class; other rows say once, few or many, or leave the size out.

cdr3_aa: CASSYIGSPRGEAFF; cdr3_nt: TGTGCCAGCAGTTACATCGGGTCCCCAAGGGGTGAAGCTTTCTTT; j_call: TRBJ1-1; clone_size: .; v_call: TRBV6-5; d_call: .
cdr3_aa: CASNLQGVDEKLFF; cdr3_nt: TGTGCCAGCAATTTACAGGGGGTAGATGAAAAACTGTTTTTT; j_call: TRBJ1-4; clone_size: .; v_call: TRBV2; d_call: TRBD1
cdr3_aa: CASSQRSGRSGYTF; cdr3_nt: TGTGCCAGCAGCCAGAGGTCCGGGAGATCTGGCTACACCTTC; j_call: TRBJ1-2; clone_size: .; v_call: TRBV7-2; d_call: .
cdr3_aa: CASSSPRRSSYNSPLHF; cdr3_nt: TGTGCCAGCAGCTCACCCCGACGGAGCTCCTATAATTCACCCCTCCACTTT; j_call: TRBJ1-6; clone_size: .; v_call: TRBV7-2; d_call: .
cdr3_aa: CASSFPTGLNYGYTF; cdr3_nt: TGTGCCAGCAGTTTCCCAACAGGGCTGAACTATGGCTACACCTTC; j_call: TRBJ1-2; clone_size: once; v_call: TRBV28; d_call: .
cdr3_aa: CASSKTDRGRYGYTF; cdr3_nt: TGTGCCAGCAGTAAAACGGACAGGGGGAGGTATGGCTACACCTTC; j_call: TRBJ1-2; clone_size: .; v_call: TRBV6-5; d_call: TRBD1
cdr3_aa: CASSQVGGSEKLFF; cdr3_nt: TGTGCCAGCAGCCAAGTTGGGGGGAGTGAAAAACTGTTTTTT; j_call: TRBJ1-4; clone_size: once; v_call: TRBV3-1/TRBV3-2; d_call: .
cdr3_aa: CASSLMGRGSYNEQFF; cdr3_nt: TGTGCCAGCAGCCTCATGGGGCGAGGATCCTACAATGAGCAGTTCTTC; j_call: TRBJ2-1; clone_size: .; v_call: TRBV5-8; d_call: .
cdr3_aa: CASSSQGQNTGELFF; cdr3_nt: TGTGCCAGCAGCTCGCAGGGACAGAACACCGGGGAGCTGTTTTTT; j_call: TRBJ2-2; clone_size: .; v_call: TRBV7-2; d_call: .
cdr3_aa: CASSLEGQMNTEAFF; cdr3_nt: TGTGCCAGCAGCTTGGAGGGGCAAATGAACACTGAAGCTTTCTTT; j_call: TRBJ1-1; clone_size: .; v_call: TRBV5-4; d_call: .
cdr3_aa: CASKLTLGTGELFF; cdr3_nt: TGTGCCAGCAAACTTACTCTTGGCACCGGGGAGCTGTTTTTT; j_call: TRBJ2-2; clone_size: .; v_call: TRBV7-2; d_call: .
cdr3_aa: CAWSELRELFF; cdr3_nt: TGTGCCTGGAGTGAATTAAGGGAGCTGTTTTTT; j_call: TRBJ2-2; clone_size: .; v_call: TRBV30; d_call: .
cdr3_aa: CASSLTAGADTQYF; cdr3_nt: TGCGCCAGCAGCCTGACGGCGGGGGCCGATACGCAGTATTTT; j_call: TRBJ2-3; clone_size: once; v_call: TRBV5-1; d_call: .
cdr3_aa: CASSLSEYEQYF; cdr3_nt: TGTGCCAGCAGTTTGTCCGAGTACGAGCAGTACTTC; j_call: TRBJ2-7; clone_size: few; v_call: TRBV28; d_call: .
cdr3_aa: CASSAGPIQETQYF; cdr3_nt: TGTGCCAGCAGCGCGGGGCCCATCCAAGAGACCCAGTACTTC; j_call: TRBJ2-5; clone_size: .; v_call: TRBV7-9; d_call: .
cdr3_aa: CASSSLDRARSDTQYF; cdr3_nt: TGTGCCAGCAGTTCCCTCGACAGGGCTCGGTCAGATACGCAGTATTTT; j_call: TRBJ2-3; clone_size: .; v_call: TRBV28; d_call: TRBD1
cdr3_aa: CAWGTLTDTQYF; cdr3_nt: TGTGCCTGGGGTACTCTCACAGATACGCAGTATTTT; j_call: TRBJ2-3; clone_size: .; v_call: TRBV30; d_call: .
cdr3_aa: CASSLGIYGYTF; cdr3_nt: TGTGCCAGCAGCTTGGGCATCTATGGCTACACCTTC; j_call: TRBJ1-2; clone_size: .; v_call: TRBV7-9; d_call: .
cdr3_aa: CASSPGLRVDEQFF; cdr3_nt: TGTGCCAGCTCACCCGGCCTGAGGGTGGATGAGCAGTTCTTC; j_call: TRBJ2-1; clone_size: once; v_call: TRBV18; d_call: .
cdr3_aa: CSASSAQGGGIPPQHF; cdr3_nt: TGCAGTGCTAGTTCTGCTCAGGGGGGAGGTATTCCGCCCCAGCATTTT; j_call: TRBJ1-5; clone_size: .; v_call: TRBV20-1; d_call: TRBD1
cdr3_aa: CASSPDGGSGNTIYF; cdr3_nt: TGCGCCAGCAGCCCCGACGGGGGCTCTGGAAACACCATATATTTT; j_call: TRBJ1-3; clone_size: few; v_call: TRBV4-1; d_call: .
cdr3_aa: CASSPERVRSNEKLFF; cdr3_nt: TGTGCCAGCAGCCCCGAGAGGGTACGGTCTAATGAAAAACTGTTTTTT; j_call: TRBJ1-4; clone_size: .; v_call: TRBV5-4; d_call: .
cdr3_aa: CASSLPGRSGELFF; cdr3_nt: TGTGCCAGCAGCTTACCAGGGAGGTCCGGGGAGCTGTTTTTT; j_call: TRBJ2-2; clone_size: .; v_call: TRBV7-9; d_call: .
cdr3_aa: CASSPDRLNSPLHF; cdr3_nt: TGTGCCAGCTCACCTGACAGGTTAAATTCACCCCTCCACTTT; j_call: TRBJ1-6; clone_size: .; v_call: TRBV18; d_call: .
cdr3_aa: CASSTAGTSGYEQYF; cdr3_nt: TGTGCCAGCAGTACGGCCGGGACTAGCGGATACGAGCAGTACTTC; j_call: TRBJ2-7; clone_size: .; v_call: TRBV6-5; d_call: TRBD2
cdr3_aa: CASSVAGSPLHF; cdr3_nt: TGTGCCAGCAGCGTAGCGGGTTCACCCCTCCACTTT; j_call: TRBJ1-6; clone_size: few; v_call: TRBV9; d_call: .
cdr3_aa: CANNTSGCDEQYF; cdr3_nt: TGCGCCAACAATACTAGCGGGTGCGACGAGCAGTACTTC; j_call: TRBJ2-7; clone_size: .; v_call: TRBV10-1; d_call: TRBD2
cdr3_aa: CASRGLAGGPDTQYF; cdr3_nt: TGTGCCAGCAGGGGACTGGCGGGAGGGCCAGATACGCAGTATTTT; j_call: TRBJ2-3; clone_size: .; v_call: TRBV6-5; d_call: TRBD2
cdr3_aa: CASSMGQANTGELFF; cdr3_nt: TGTGCCAGTAGTATGGGACAGGCGAACACCGGGGAGCTGTTTTTT; j_call: TRBJ2-2; clone_size: .; v_call: TRBV19; d_call: TRBD1
cdr3_aa: CASSLFTGQSSGNTIYF; cdr3_nt: TGTGCCAGCAGTTTATTTACGGGACAGAGCTCTGGAAACACCATATATTTT; j_call: TRBJ1-3; clone_size: .; v_call: TRBV28; d_call: TRBD1
cdr3_aa: CASSPRGPSTDTQYF; cdr3_nt: TGTGCCAGCAGCCCCAGGGGCCCTAGCACAGATACGCAGTATTTT; j_call: TRBJ2-3; clone_size: .; v_call: TRBV5-4; d_call: .
cdr3_aa: CASKAGWETQYF; cdr3_nt: TGTGCCAGCAAAGCAGGGTGGGAGACCCAGTACTTC; j_call: TRBJ2-5; clone_size: .; v_call: TRBV2; d_call: .
cdr3_aa: CASSLTVNTEAFF; cdr3_nt: TGTGCCAGCAGCTTAACCGTGAACACTGAAGCTTTCTTT; j_call: TRBJ1-1; clone_size: .; v_call: TRBV7-3; d_call: .
cdr3_aa: CASSLTRSGYNEQFF; cdr3_nt: TGTGCCAGCAGTTTAACCAGGTCGGGATACAATGAGCAGTTCTTC; j_call: TRBJ2-1; clone_size: .; v_call: TRBV27; d_call: .
cdr3_aa: CASSQDRGDYGYTF; cdr3_nt: TGTGCCAGCAGTCAGGACAGGGGTGACTATGGCTACACCTTC; j_call: TRBJ1-2; clone_size: .; v_call: TRBV6-5; d_call: TRBD1
cdr3_aa: CASSLAGPPPQYF; cdr3_nt: TGTGCCAGCAGCTTAGCGGGGCCTCCCCCTCAGTACTTC; j_call: TRBJ2-4; clone_size: few; v_call: TRBV7-2; d_call: .
cdr3_aa: CASSLEGSGNTQYF; cdr3_nt: TGTGCCAGCAGCTTAGAAGGCAGCGGAAATACGCAGTATTTT; j_call: TRBJ2-3; clone_size: .; v_call: TRBV5-4; d_call: .
cdr3_aa: CAISGWLEIREQYF; cdr3_nt: TGTGCCATCAGTGGATGGCTAGAAATTCGCGAGCAGTACTTC; j_call: TRBJ2-7; clone_size: .; v_call: TRBV10-3; d_call: .
cdr3_aa: CASSFSSGGLYNEQFF; cdr3_nt: TGTGCCAGCAGTTTTTCCAGCGGGGGGCTCTACAATGAGCAGTTCTTC; j_call: TRBJ2-1; clone_size: .; v_call: TRBV28; d_call: TRBD2
cdr3_aa: CASSLRGRDSFYEQYF; cdr3_nt: TGTGCCAGCAGCTTACGAGGAAGAGACAGCTTCTACGAGCAGTACTTC; j_call: TRBJ2-7; clone_size: .; v_call: TRBV11-2; d_call: .
cdr3_aa: CASKGGAGLEKLFF; cdr3_nt: TGTGCCAGCAAAGGCGGGGCAGGATTGGAAAAACTGTTTTTT; j_call: TRBJ1-4; clone_size: .; v_call: TRBV28; d_call: .
cdr3_aa: CASSLTGGLNTEAFF; cdr3_nt: TGTGCCAGCTCACTGACCGGCGGGCTGAACACTGAAGCTTTCTTT; j_call: TRBJ1-1; clone_size: .; v_call: TRBV18; d_call: .
cdr3_aa: CASRRTGGGFSSGNTIYF; cdr3_nt: TGTGCCAGCAGGCGGACAGGGGGCGGCTTCAGCTCTGGAAACACCATATATTTT; j_call: TRBJ1-3; clone_size: once; v_call: TRBV28; d_call: TRBD1
cdr3_aa: CASSLAGFDTEAFF; cdr3_nt: TGCGCCAGCAGCTTGGCAGGGTTTGATACTGAAGCTTTCTTT; j_call: TRBJ1-1; clone_size: .; v_call: TRBV5-1; d_call: .